This TCR beta chain is drawn from a study of CD8 T cells in ankylosing spondylitis. Germline values: CDR1 SGDLS, CDR2 YYNGEE. The CDR3 contains 12 residues. Trimming took 0 bases from V and 5 from J, leaving 5 bases between them. For this clonotype: Its antigen is unidentified.

Overall study findings and caveats: Seemingly distinctive of ankylosing spondylitis blood was a TCR beta motif formed by eight highly homologous variants.

TCRdb fed the 5' RACE reads into MiXCR, producing one record per CDR3 protein. The sample comprises roughly 400,000 distinct CDR3 sequences, under 25% of which are singletons, and 15% to 20% rests with the top ten. This clonotype was sampled from a male donor with ankylosing spondylitis. The rearrangement links TRBV9 to TRBJ2-5; D may be TRBD2 (5 bases). The sequenced sample consisted of blood, either unsorted or a sorted T cell fraction (not recorded which). The CDR3, as DNA: TGTGCCAGCAGCGTAGGAGGGGAGACCCAGTACTTC. Translating gives CASSVGGETQYF.